Listed here are 22 T cell receptor beta chains from one sample, sequenced in a study of control samples from healthy donors and cancer patients (dated by TCRdb to the early 2020s). The library relied on the immunoSEQ multiplex PCR assay. The source is immuneACCESS, and TCRdb retained only in-frame sequences with V and J called. Part of the clones is not carried over; for the studies checked, unresolved V genes explain less than half of this, and the remainder is unexplained. The sample records 93,000 or so clones, 75% to 90% of which are singletons. The top ten clonotypes cover under 20% of the sample. Sequencing used PBMCs. Receptor source: a man in his sixties with lung cancer.

V and J are TRBV29-1 and TRBJ1-1, with D possibly TRBD1 on 5 matching bases. Germline lookup yields CDR1 SQVTM and CDR2 ANQGSEA. The CDR3 is made up of 14 amino acids. With 2 bases removed from V and 7 bases from J, the gap between germline ends came to 17 bases. The CDR3 sequence: CSVEPRGGGLEAFF. The CDR3 DNA sequence: TGCAGCGTTGAACCCCGGGGGGGAGGCCTTGAAGCTTTCTTT.

The genes are TRBV4-1 and TRBJ2-1; 13 nucleotides agree with TRBD2. V shed 1 base, J shed 4 bases, and the junction held 10 bases outside the gene matches. The CDR3 extends over 19 amino acids. CDR1 and CDR2 (germline): MGHRA, YSYEKL. CDR3 DNA sequence: TGCGCCAGCAGCCAAGTGGACCGACTAGCGGGGGGCTCATACAATGAGCAGTTCTTC. Translated, it gives CASSQVDRLAGGSYNEQFF.

The rearrangement joins TRBV5-6 to TRBJ2-7; 7 bases agree with TRBD1. There are 14 residues in the CDR3. The germline V gene encodes CDR1 SGHDT and CDR2 YYEEEE. J gave up 6 bases and V 3 bases, and 9 bases lay outside the gene matches. The CDR3, as DNA: TGTGCCAGCAGCTCACACAACCGGGACAGCGAGCAGTACGTC. It yields the protein CASSSHNRDSEQYV.

This rearrangement joins TRBV7-6 to TRBJ2-7; weak D call: TRBD2 (7 bases). The V gene's germline CDR1 is SGHVS and CDR2 FNYEAQ. CDR3 size: 16 residues. V shed 1 base and J shed 2 bases, with 15 bases lying between them. The CDR3 DNA is TGTGCCAGCAGCTTAGAAGTCGCGGGGGCCCCCTACGAGCAGTACTTC. Protein sequence: CASSLEVAGAPYEQYF.

V gene TRBV10-2 combines with J gene TRBJ1-1; D call uncertain. CDR3 length: 14 residues. The germline gives CDR1 WSHSY, CDR2 SAAADI. Between the trimmed V and J ends, which lost 2 bases and 0 bases, there was a span of 7 bases. CDR3 protein: CASSEQTMNTEAFF. The CDR3 DNA sequence: TGCGCCAGCAGTGAGCAAACTATGAACACTGAAGCTTTCTTT.

This chain connects TRBV5-1 to TRBJ2-1; perhaps TRBD2 as D (6 bases). From germline, CDR1 is SGHRS and CDR2 YFSETQ. V dropped 0 bases and J dropped 12 bases, with 25 bases sitting between them. The CDR3 totals 17 residues. CDR3 DNA: TGCGCCAGCAGCTTGGGTCGGGACTGGCGTATGGGTATAGGGCAGTTCTTC. It is translated as CASSLGRDWRMGIGQFF.

The CDR3 coding sequence is TGTGCCAGCACCGAACAGGGTCCGCCCTACGAGCAGTACTTC. Translating it yields CASTEQGPPYEQYF. The V gene is TRBV6-5, the J gene TRBJ2-7; D is perhaps TRBD1 (6 bases). The CDR3 totals 14 residues. V lost 7 bases and J 2 bases, leaving 15 bases between the germline ends. Germline CDR1 MNHEY, CDR2 SVGAGI.

V usage is TRBV7-3 and J usage is TRBJ1-2; D is unresolved. Trimming stripped 3 bases from V and 5 bases from J, with 4 bases between. CDR3 length equals 11 residues. CDR1 and CDR2 from the germline V gene are SGHTA and FQGTGA. The CDR3 nucleotides are TGTGCCAGCAGCTTCTCTTATGGCTACACCTTC. This encodes CASSFSYGYTF.

This chain uses TRBV30 with TRBJ2-5, with TRBD2 as a possible D gene (5 bases). Germline assignment: CDR1 GTSNPN and CDR2 SVGIG (reference sequence). V was shortened by 2 bases and J by 2 bases, with 12 bases between the two germline ends. This CDR3 spans 14 amino acids. The CDR3 DNA reads as TGTGCCTGGAGTCGTAGAAGCGGACAAGAGACCCAGTACTTC. This codes for CAWSRRSGQETQYF.

V is TRBV15 and J is TRBJ1-5; TRBD1 matches 7 bases. The germline V gene has CDR1 LNHNV and CDR2 YYDKDF (reference sequence). The trim removed 0 bases at V and 3 bases at J, leaving 8 bases unmatched. There are 17 residues in the CDR3. CDR3 amino acids: CATSRDRTGVNNQPQHF. CDR3 coding DNA: TGTGCCACCAGCAGAGATAGGACAGGTGTTAACAATCAGCCCCAGCATTTT.

V usage is TRBV5-6 and J usage is TRBJ2-6, with D unclear. The CDR3 contains 12 residues. Deletions cut 4 bases from V and 5 bases from J, with 4 bases between. CDR1 SGHDT and CDR2 YYEEEE come from the germline V gene. CDR3: CASSPRANVLTF. CDR3 bases: TGTGCCAGCAGCCCGAGGGCCAACGTCCTGACTTTC.

This clone was counted once. V and J are TRBV13 and TRBJ1-4; D unclear. This CDR3 has 13 amino acids. Germline CDR1 is PRHDT and CDR2 is FYEKMQ (reference sequence). V gave up 4 bases and J gave up 4 bases, with 7 bases separating them. As DNA, the CDR3 is TGTGCCAGCAGCTCACAGCTTAATGAAAAACTGTTTTTT. Translating gives CASSSQLNEKLFF. Supplemented by reference TRBV13 and TRBJ1-4, the full variable domain reads AAGVIQSPRHLIKEKRETATLKCYPIPRHDTVYWYQQGPGQDPQFLISFYEKMQSDKGSIPDRFSAQQFSDYHSELNMSSLELGDSALYFCASSSQLNEKLFFGSGTQLSVL.

The chain has TRBV4-1 and TRBJ2-2; a weak D match, TRBD1 (5 bases). Germline V lookup: CDR1 MGHRA, CDR2 YSYEKL. The CDR3 loop spans 17 amino acids. V was trimmed by 2 bases and J by 0 bases, leaving 13 bases between them. CDR3 nucleotides: TGCGCCAGCAGCCAAAGATTGACAGTCGCGAACACCGGGGAGCTGTTTTTT. Its translation: CASSQRLTVANTGELFF.

V and J are TRBV7-3 and TRBJ1-1; possible D gene TRBD1, 6 bases. The V end lost 5 bases, the J end lost 9 bases, and 16 bases lay between the germline ends. The CDR3 runs 13 residues. Germline lookup yields CDR1 SGHTA and CDR2 FQGTGA. CDR3 coding DNA: TGTGCCAGCAGCCCTACCCCAGGGGCGAAAGCTTTCTTT. This translates into CASSPTPGAKAFF.

This clone occurred once. This chain links TRBV6-5 with TRBJ1-5, with D possibly TRBD1 on 5 matching bases. Germline V gene lookup returns CDR1 MNHEY and CDR2 SVGAGI. Trimming shortened V by 8 bases and J by 1 base, and 9 bases separated the two germline ends. CDR3 length equals 13 residues. CDR3 protein: CASLGQSNQPQHF. The CDR3, as DNA: TGTGCCAGCTTGGGGCAGAGCAATCAGCCCCAGCATTTT.

The V and J genes are TRBV7-3 and TRBJ2-1, with unresolved D. The CDR3 loop spans 15 amino acids. Germline V gene data show CDR1 as SGHTA and CDR2 as FQGTGA. V lost 5 bases to trimming and J lost 0 bases, with 11 bases between them. The CDR3 nucleotides are TGTGCCAGCAGCGCGGCGGCGAGCTCCTACAATGAGCAGTTCTTC. It translates to CASSAAASSYNEQFF. The full variable domain, rest sourced from reference TRBV7-3 and TRBJ2-1, is GAGVSQTPSNKVTEKGKYVELRCDPISGHTALYWYRQSLGQGPEFLIYFQGTGAADDSGLPNDRFFAVRPEGSVSTLKIQRTERGDSAVYLCASSAAASSYNEQFFGPGTRLTVL.

CDR3 bases: TGCGCCAGCAGTGAATCGGGGCTAGAGTCGCCCCAGCATTTT. It translates to CASSESGLESPQHF. The chain is built from TRBV10-2 and TRBJ1-5; tentatively, D is TRBD1 (5 bases). CDR3 length: 14 amino acids. CDR1 and CDR2 (germline): WSHSY, SAAADI. V lost 3 bases to trimming and J lost 9 bases, with 15 bases between them.

This chain joins TRBV24-1 and TRBJ1-2; no reliable D call. Trimming shortened V by 9 bases and J by 2 bases, and 9 bases separated the two germline ends. The CDR3 is made up of 12 amino acids. From germline, CDR1 is KGHDR and CDR2 SFDVKD. This chain's CDR3 is CATQDQNYGYTF. For the CDR3, the DNA is TGTGCCACCCAGGACCAAAACTATGGCTACACCTTC.

V gene TRBV29-1 combines with J gene TRBJ2-1; TRBD1 matches at 9 bases. With 6 bases clipped from V and 9 bases from J, the junction kept 6 bases outside the gene matches. This CDR3 comprises 12 residues. Germline V gene data show CDR1 as SQVTM and CDR2 as ANQGSEA. As DNA, the CDR3 is TGCAGCGTACGGGACAGGGTGGGTGAGCAGTTCTTC. It yields the protein CSVRDRVGEQFF.

This clone has a single count. J is TRBJ2-4 and V is TRBV19; D not certain. CDR3 length: 12 amino acids. Germline CDR1 is LNHDA and CDR2 is SQIVND (reference sequence). V lost 5 bases and J 6 bases, leaving 8 bases between the germline ends. This CDR3 reads CASSGPLNIQYF. The CDR3 coding sequence is TGTGCCAGTAGTGGCCCCCTAAACATTCAGTACTTC.

The chain joins TRBV27 to TRBJ1-3, with a weak D call TRBD1 (5 bases). Germline-derived CDR1 and CDR2 are MNHEY and SMNVEV (reference sequence). The CDR3 runs to 15 residues. V lost 5 bases and J 4 bases, leaving 15 bases between the germline ends. CDR3 sequence reads: CASSPSPEGGNTIYF. For the CDR3, the DNA is TGTGCCAGCAGTCCATCCCCCGAGGGGGGAAACACCATATATTTT.

The gene calls are TRBV14 and TRBJ1-1, with D unresolved. In germline, CDR1 is SGHDN, CDR2 FVKESK. The CDR3 runs to 14 residues. V gave up 7 bases and J gave up 4 bases, with 16 bases separating them. CDR3 DNA: TGTGCCAGCAACCCGGACCTGGTGGCCACTGAAGCTTTCTTT. Translating it yields CASNPDLVATEAFF.